The sequence of this TCR beta chain was determined in a study of blood T cell repertoires in COVID-19 (dated by TCRdb to the early 2020s). In terms of the full investigation: The collaborator samples originated in the United States, Italy and Spain and spanned the acute and convalescent phases of COVID-19. Where available, HLA class I and class II types were taken from metadata supplied by the sample provider and were not determined by assay-based typing. The prospective study material was composed of cDNA or gDNA derived from T cells, B-cell-depleted T cells, or PBMCs. The dataset comprised deeply sampled blood TCRbeta repertoires from subjects exposed to, actively infected with, or recovered from COVID-19. A de-identified subject ID, COVID-19 status, age in years and sex were almost always included in the sample metadata. The samples were drawn from two sources: the first 160 participants of the ongoing ImmuneRACE study, and over 1,000 subjects contributed by 6 global collaborators. The repertoires were released in a freely available public database meant as a resource for research on the immune response to SARS-CoV-2.

A word on this clone: It lacks a known antigen. No base quality values were provided; no much bigger clone lies one nucleotide off.

Taken from the germline V gene (reference sequence), the CDR1 and CDR2 loops are DFQATT and SNEGSKA. The CDR3, cysteine through phenylalanine, is 11 amino acids long. Only CDR3 DNA remains: 33 bases, in frame from the first base. V is cut by 1 base and J by 8 bases, and the space between the germline ends is 6 bases. Whole blood was collected in K2EDTA tubes by collaborating institutions according to the institutions' own protocols. For TCRbeta analysis, collaborators shipped samples in one of three forms: frozen whole blood, isolated PBMCs, or DNA extracted from either of those sample types. The immunoSEQ Assay, a bias-controlled multiplex PCR, was used to amplify TCRbeta CDR3 regions from genomic DNA. The study's processing was this. The number of nucleated cells in each sample was estimated by amplification of reference gene primers within the assay. To quantify the absolute abundance of each unique TCRbeta CDR3 rearrangement, sequence reads were collapsed and filtered. For each sample, productive Simpson clonality was calculated by taking the square root of Simpson's diversity index across productive rearrangements. TCRdb retrieved this table from immuneACCESS and kept in-frame rearrangements only. Not all clones are present; in checked studies, unresolved V genes account for under half, and no reason is known for the remainder. For V, J and clone size, that table is used; D and trimming come from the DNA. A total of 100,000 to 150,000 clones appear in this sample, roughly 85% of them only once. The biggest ten clones account for about 7% of the sample.

What the research found in general, with its limitations: The amount of clinical and demographic metadata varied by source and participant and was provided uncurated.

The chain uses TRBV20-1 and TRBJ1-3, with no reliable assignment of the D segment. This TCR came from a man older than 75 with active or convalescent COVID-19. Sequencing was performed on peripheral blood. Here is the DNA: TGCAGTGCTAGAGGGGGAGACACCATATATTTT. Translation gives CSARGGDTIYF.